This TCR beta chain was recorded in a study of blood T cell repertoires in COVID-19. About the research overall: The United States, Italy and Spain were the sources of the acute and convalescent COVID-19 samples.

Followed over time, Seattle patients had been enrolled while infection was active. J lost 4 bases, V lost 5 bases, and 11 bases had no gene match. CDR1 MNHEY and CDR2 SMNVEV come from the germline V gene (reference sequence). The CDR3 loop spans 15 amino acids. Per the original data handling: The assay estimated nucleated cells by amplifying reference gene primers. Repertoires were generated with immunoSEQ multiplex PCR, while TCRdb's copy carries only in-frame clones and drops some. Clone size and V and J calls were adopted from that table, with D and trimming inferred from the DNA. In the table there are around 25,000 clones, roughly 74% of which are singletons.

Specimen: peripheral blood. The clonotype was recovered from a man in his forties or fifties with COVID-19, enrolled during active disease. The chain carries TRBV27 and TRBJ2-7; 7 bases map to TRBD2. The CDR3 here is CASSQLRGEVYEQYF. The CDR3 DNA follows: TGTGCCAGCAGTCAATTACGGGGGGAGGTGTACGAGCAGTACTTC.